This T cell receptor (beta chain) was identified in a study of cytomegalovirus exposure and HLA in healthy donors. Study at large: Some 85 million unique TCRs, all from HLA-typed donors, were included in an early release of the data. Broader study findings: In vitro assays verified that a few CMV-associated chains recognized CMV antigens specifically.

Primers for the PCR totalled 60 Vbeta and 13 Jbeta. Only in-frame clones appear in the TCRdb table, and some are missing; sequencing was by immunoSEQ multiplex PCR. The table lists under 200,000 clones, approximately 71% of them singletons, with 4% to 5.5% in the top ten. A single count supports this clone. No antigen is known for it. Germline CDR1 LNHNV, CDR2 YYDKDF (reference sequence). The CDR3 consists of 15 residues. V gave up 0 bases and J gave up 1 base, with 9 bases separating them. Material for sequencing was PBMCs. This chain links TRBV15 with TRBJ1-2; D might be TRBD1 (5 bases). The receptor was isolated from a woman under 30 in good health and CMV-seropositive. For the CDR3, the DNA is TGTGCCACCAGCAGAGAGGTCGGACATAACTATGGCTACACCTTC. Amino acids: CATSREVGHNYGYTF.